This TCR beta chain was recovered during a study of CD8 T cells in Susac syndrome. Germline assignment: CDR1 MDHEN and CDR2 SYDVKM. The CDR3 extends over 16 amino acids. The V gene end was trimmed by 9 bases and the J gene end by 4 bases; junction bases not matched to a gene: 11. Reverse transcription used roughly 0.45 to 1 ug RNA and random hexamers. An immunoSEQ multiplex PCR amplified TCR beta CDR3 over 54 Vbeta and 13 Jbeta. TCRdb used MiXCR to reprocess the immunoSEQ multiplex PCR reads, holding one entry per CDR3 protein. This repertoire shows about 290,000 distinct CDR3 sequences, roughly 85% found once; its top ten account for roughly 0.21%. Treatment-naive patients with stable or active relapsing-remitting disease served as multiple sclerosis controls. This clonotype was seen only once.

The sequenced sample consisted of CD8+ T cells from PBMCs. V and J are TRBV28 and TRBJ2-6, with 8 positions matching TRBD1. The receptor's source is a human donor with multiple sclerosis. CDR3 sequence reads: CASRDYRGTGANVLTF. The CDR3 DNA reads TGTGCCAGTAGGGATTACAGGGGGACCGGGGCCAACGTCCTGACTTTC.